The 25 T cell receptor beta chains below come from one sample, sequenced in a study of vaccination and CD4 T cells after COVID-19 (dated by TCRdb to between 2021 and 2022). Library generation was performed with PCR. Instrument used: Illumina iSeq 100. DNA from cultured CD4+ T cells underwent TCR sequencing with the Oncomine TCR Beta short-read assay at the Johns Hopkins FTIC core. TCRdb reran the public reads through fastp at Q25 and MiXCR, keeping productive beta chains. Records with the same CDR3 protein are collapsed into one entry carrying the most frequent genes and DNA. A total of about 14,000 distinct CDR3 sequences appear in this sample, 53% of them only once. Over 9.5% of the sample belongs to the ten largest clones. These TCRs are of unknown antigen specificity. In light of the paper, this sample's treatment or condition label describes: roughly 10-day PBMC culture with coronavirus spike peptide pools or control peptides (ViraFEST assay).

Sequenced material: CD4+ T cells from blood, cultured in vitro. Receptors originate from a human donor who had recovered from COVID-19.

This chain uses TRBV6-2 or TRBV6-3 with TRBJ2-1; 8 nucleotides agree with TRBD2. J gave up 8 bases and V 0 bases, and 6 bases lay outside the gene matches. In germline, CDR1 is MNHEY, CDR2 SVGEGT. This CDR3 region has 15 residues. The CDR3 region is CASSYSAGGVDEQFF. In nucleotides, the CDR3 is TGTGCCAGCAGTTACTCGGCGGGAGGTGTGGATGAGCAGTTCTTC.

The CDR3 spells CSAVRDPAYNEQFF. The CDR3 nucleotides read TGCAGTGCTGTCCGGGACCCCGCCTACAATGAGCAGTTCTTC. The chain links TRBV20-1 to TRBJ2-1; D is tentatively TRBD1 or TRBD2 (5 bases each). CDR1 and CDR2 (germline): DFQATT, SNEGSKA (reference sequence). The V end lost 5 bases, the J end lost 2 bases, and 13 bases lay between the germline ends. The CDR3 consists of 14 residues.

The chain links TRBV6-2 or TRBV6-3 to TRBJ1-5; 8 nucleotides agree with TRBD1. Germline V CDR1 and CDR2: MNHEY, SVGEGT. The ends lost 5 bases at V and 2 bases at J; junction bases unmatched: 8. The CDR3 runs 16 residues. This CDR3 is CASSRQGARGNQPQHF. In nucleotides, the CDR3 is TGTGCCAGCAGTCGCCAGGGGGCTAGGGGCAATCAGCCCCAGCATTTT.

This clonotype was seen a few times. The CDR3 is CATSDLHQETQYF. The CDR3 DNA reads as TGTGCCACCAGTGATTTGCACCAAGAGACCCAGTACTTC. The rearrangement links TRBV24-1 to TRBJ2-5; D is unresolved. Germline CDR1 reads KGHDR; CDR2 reads SFDVKD. This CDR3 is 13 amino acids long. The V end was cut by 0 bases, the J end by 0 bases, with 1 base between.

CDR3 in amino acids: CASSSYSLAGGQTDTQYF. The CDR3 region has the DNA TGTGCCAGCAGCTCCTACTCTTTAGCGGGAGGGCAGACAGATACGCAGTATTTT. V usage is TRBV7-6 and J usage is TRBJ2-3, with 11 bases that match TRBD2. CDR3 length: 18 residues. Germline assignment: CDR1 SGHVS and CDR2 FNYEAQ. V shed 4 bases and J 3 bases; nucleotides not matched to a gene: 12.

The chain carries TRBV7-8 and TRBJ2-7; D call uncertain. Germline lookup yields CDR1 SGHVS and CDR2 FQNEAQ. Trimming took 5 bases from V and 3 from J, leaving 14 bases between them. The CDR3 runs 14 residues. The CDR3: CASSQTLESYEQYF. CDR3 DNA sequence: TGTGCCAGCAGCCAAACCCTAGAAAGCTACGAGCAGTACTTC.

This clonotype occurred a few times. The V and J genes are TRBV12-5 and TRBJ2-5, with 10 bases lining up with TRBD2. V shed 7 bases and J 7 bases; nucleotides not matched to a gene: 6. This CDR3 has 13 residues. Germline assignment: CDR1 LGHNT and CDR2 FRNRAP. This CDR3 reads CASVASGSGTQYF. CDR3 coding DNA: TGTGCTAGTGTGGCTAGCGGGAGTGGGACCCAGTACTTC.

This clonotype was counted a few times. The chain joins TRBV6-1 to TRBJ1-5, with D possibly matching TRBD1 (5 bases). Per germline, CDR1 MNHNS and CDR2 SASEGT. CDR3 length equals 17 residues. Trimming cost V 10 bases and J 1 base, with 23 bases left between them. In DNA, the CDR3 is TGTGCCACCGCGCCAGGGCTACGAGCAGCGAGCAATCAGCCCCAGCATTTT. Its translation: CATAPGLRAASNQPQHF.

As for this clonotype: At one of its ends the junction is not consistent with the germline gene, which may arise from a read error. The V and J genes are TRBV7-7 and TRBJ2-2; D remains ambiguous. Germline lookup yields CDR1 SSHAT and CDR2 FNYEAQ (reference sequence). The CDR3 is 14 amino acids. CDR3 nucleotides: TGTGCTAGCAGCTTAGTCTCGAACACCGGGGAGCTGTTTTTT. It encodes CASSLVSNTGELFF.

This clonotype was observed a handful of times. V gene TRBV24-1 combines with J gene TRBJ2-2; 9 nucleotides agree with TRBD2. The germline V gene has CDR1 KGHDR and CDR2 SFDVKD. The CDR3 extends over 17 amino acids. The trim removed 1 base at V and 7 bases at J, leaving 9 bases unmatched. DNA for the CDR3: TGTGCCACCAGTGATTTCCCCGCTAGCGGGACGGTCGGGGAGCTGTTTTTT. Translated, it gives CATSDFPASGTVGELFF.

Only a few counts were recorded for this clonotype. This chain links TRBV21-1 with TRBJ1-5; TRBD1, the table's D call, was not compared with the DNA. TRBV21-1 is shown as a pseudogene. This CDR3 has 14 amino acids. CDR3 in DNA: TGTGCCAGCTTGCCAGGGATGTTTGATCAGCCCCAGCATTTT. Translating gives CASLPGMFDQPQHF.

This clonotype came up once. V is TRBV12-3 or TRBV12-4 and J is TRBJ2-1, with D possibly being TRBD2 (5 bases). This CDR3 spans 14 amino acids. V was cut by 0 bases and J by 6 bases, with 9 bases left in between. This chain's CDR3 is CASSLAGVSNEQFF. The CDR3 DNA sequence: TGTGCCAGCAGTTTAGCGGGAGTGTCCAATGAGCAGTTCTTC.

V is TRBV20-1 and J is TRBJ2-7; D is possibly TRBD2 (6 bases). CDR1 is DFQATT, CDR2 SNEGSKA, per germline (reference sequence). This CDR3 region has 14 residues. V was pared by 0 bases and J by 7 bases, with 16 bases between. CDR3 protein: CSARDLGEGGEQYF. DNA for the CDR3: TGCAGTGCTAGAGATCTTGGCGAGGGAGGAGAGCAGTACTTC.

The chain couples TRBV20-1 to TRBJ2-7; 9 bases are shared with TRBD1. Germline V gene sequence: CDR1 DFQATT, CDR2 SNEGSKA (reference sequence). With 3 bases clipped from V and 3 bases from J, the junction kept 6 bases outside the gene matches. There are 14 residues in the CDR3. The CDR3 sequence is CSARGPGQGYEQYF. CDR3 nucleotide sequence: TGCAGTGCTAGGGGACCGGGACAGGGCTACGAGCAGTACTTC.

The chain recombines TRBV20-1 with TRBJ2-5; no clear D. CDR3 length equals 13 residues. The germline gives CDR1 DFQATT, CDR2 SNEGSKA (reference sequence). Trimming shortened V by 3 bases and J by 1 base, and 9 bases separated the two germline ends. Here the CDR3 reads CSASSQLQETQYF. The CDR3 bases are TGCAGTGCTAGTAGCCAGCTCCAAGAGACCCAGTACTTC.

The chain links TRBV7-8 to TRBJ1-2, with 8 bases that match TRBD1. The CDR3 consists of 14 residues. V lost 2 bases, J lost 3 bases, and 2 bases stayed unmatched. Per the germline V gene, CDR1 is SGHVS and CDR2 is FQNEAQ. CDR3 residues: CASSLQGADYGYTF. The DNA for the CDR3 is TGTGCCAGCAGCTTACAGGGGGCGGACTATGGCTACACCTTC. The variable domain in full, with the rest retrieved from reference TRBV7-8 and TRBJ1-2, is GAGVSQSPRYKVAKRGQDVALRCDPISGHVSLFWYQQALGQGPEFLTYFQNEAQLDKSGLPSDRFFAERPEGSVSTLKIQRTQQEDSAVYLCASSLQGADYGYTFGSGTRLTVV.

This chain connects TRBV20-1 to TRBJ2-1; 8 bases line up with TRBD2. Trimming at V came to 1 base and at J to 3 bases, leaving 5 bases not matched to a gene. CDR1 DFQATT and CDR2 SNEGSKA come from the germline V gene (reference sequence). The CDR3 contains 15 residues. The CDR3 region is CSARVDGRDYNEQFF. In DNA form, the CDR3 reads TGCAGTGCTAGAGTCGACGGGAGGGACTACAATGAGCAGTTCTTC.

The chain combines TRBV4-1 with TRBJ1-5; D gene unclear. The CDR3 length is 13 residues. Looked up from germline, CDR1 is MGHRA and CDR2 is YSYEKL. Trimming shortened V by 0 bases and J by 7 bases, and 7 bases separated the two germline ends. Written as DNA, the CDR3 is TGCGCCAGCAGCCAAGATTTGCGACAGCCCCAGCATTTT. Encoded protein: CASSQDLRQPQHF.

The genes are TRBV5-4 and TRBJ1-2; D not resolved. V was clipped by 2 bases and J by 4 bases, with 12 bases between them. The CDR3 covers 14 residues. Germline V lookup: CDR1 SGHNT, CDR2 YYREEE (reference sequence). CDR3 amino acids: CASSFQSLRYGYTF. CDR3 sequence (DNA): TGTGCCAGCAGCTTTCAGTCCCTGCGCTATGGCTACACCTTC. The full variable domain, with the rest looked up from reference TRBV5-4 and TRBJ1-2, is ETGVTQSPTHLIKTRGQQVTLRCSSQSGHNTVSWYQQALGQGPQFIFQYYREEENGRGNFPPRFSGLQFPNYSSELNVNALELDDSALYLCASSFQSLRYGYTFGSGTRLTVV.

This clonotype has just a few counts. The rearrangement joins TRBV7-2 to TRBJ2-1; maybe TRBD1 (6 bases). CDR3 length: 14 amino acids. Trimming removed 0 bases from V and 7 bases from J, with 10 bases in between. Per the germline V gene, CDR1 is SGHTA and CDR2 is FQGNSA. CDR3 DNA: TGTGCCAGCAGCTTAGCGTGGGGGCCTAATGAGCAGTTCTTC. Translating gives CASSLAWGPNEQFF.

Only a few counts were recorded for this clonotype. The chain links TRBV7-3 to TRBJ2-2; D is possibly TRBD1 or TRBD2 (5 bases each). This CDR3 spans 15 amino acids. Deletions cut 5 bases from V and 3 bases from J, with 13 bases between. Germline CDR1 reads SGHTA; CDR2 reads FQGTGA. The CDR3 nucleotides are TGTGCCAGCAGCCCCAGGGACGGTTACACCGGGGAGCTGTTTTTT. This codes for CASSPRDGYTGELFF. Using reference TRBV7-3 and TRBJ2-2 for the parts outside the CDR3, the full variable domain is GAGVSQTPSNKVTEKGKYVELRCDPISGHTALYWYRQSLGQGPEFLIYFQGTGAADDSGLPNDRFFAVRPEGSVSTLKIQRTERGDSAVYLCASSPRDGYTGELFFGEGSRLTVL.

This chain uses TRBV6-5 with TRBJ2-4, with no clear D. This CDR3 comprises 15 residues. Trimming pared 0 bases from V and 3 bases from J, leaving 9 bases between. CDR1 and CDR2 (germline): MNHEY, SVGAGI. This CDR3 reads CASSYSPVGKNIQYF. For the CDR3, the DNA is TGTGCCAGCAGTTACTCTCCCGTGGGCAAAAACATTCAGTACTTC.

The chain joins TRBV6-1 to TRBJ2-2; 7 nucleotides align to TRBD2. This CDR3 has 15 amino acids. CDR1 is MNHNS, CDR2 SASEGT, per germline. With 10 bases clipped from V and 3 bases from J, the junction kept 11 bases outside the gene matches. As DNA, the CDR3 is TGTGCCACCAGCCTTCGGGGGAGGGACACCGGGGAGCTGTTTTTT. It codes for CATSLRGRDTGELFF.

The chain recombines TRBV6-1 with TRBJ1-5, with D possibly matching TRBD1 (5 bases). Germline CDR1 is MNHNS and CDR2 is SASEGT. The length of the CDR3 is 12 residues. V lost 4 bases and J 7 bases, leaving 8 bases between the germline ends. The CDR3 reads CASSGGNQPQHF. In nucleotides, the CDR3 is TGTGCCAGCAGTGGGGGGAACCAGCCCCAGCATTTT.

This clonotype appeared once. This sequence joins TRBV28 and TRBJ2-3, with a tentative D call TRBD2 (5 bases). Germline V CDR1 and CDR2: MDHEN, SYDVKM. This CDR3 is built from 16 residues. The V end was cut by 8 bases, the J end by 1 base, with 19 bases between. This CDR3 is CASRSGPRDGTDTQYF. In DNA form, the CDR3 reads TGTGCCAGCCGTTCAGGTCCCCGGGATGGCACAGATACGCAGTATTTT. The variable domain in full, with the rest retrieved from reference TRBV28 and TRBJ2-3, is DVKVTQSSRYLVKRTGEKVFLECVQDMDHENMFWYRQDPGLGLRLIYFSYDVKMKEKGDIPEGYSVSREKKERFSLILESASTNQTSMYLCASRSGPRDGTDTQYFGPGTRLTVL.